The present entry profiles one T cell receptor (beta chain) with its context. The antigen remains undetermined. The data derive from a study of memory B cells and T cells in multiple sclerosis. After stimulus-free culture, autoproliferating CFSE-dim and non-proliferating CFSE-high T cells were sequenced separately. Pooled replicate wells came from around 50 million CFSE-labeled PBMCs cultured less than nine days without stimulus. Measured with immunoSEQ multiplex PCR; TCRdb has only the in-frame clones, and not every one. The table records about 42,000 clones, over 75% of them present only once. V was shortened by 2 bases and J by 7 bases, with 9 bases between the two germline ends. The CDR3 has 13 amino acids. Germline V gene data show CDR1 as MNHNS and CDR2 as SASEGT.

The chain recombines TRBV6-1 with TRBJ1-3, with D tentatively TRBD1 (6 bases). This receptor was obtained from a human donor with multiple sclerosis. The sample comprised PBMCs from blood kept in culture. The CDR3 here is CASSETGRNTIYF. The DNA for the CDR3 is TGTGCCAGCAGTGAAACAGGGAGGAACACCATATATTTT.